A single sample gave rise to the 32 T cell receptor beta chains below, sequenced in a study of CD8+ T cells in alopecia areata (dated by TCRdb to between 2017 and 2018). The time point label for this specimen denotes: about 4 weeks on oral tofacitinib. The treatment or condition label here, explained by the study, means: oral pan-JAK inhibitor, 5-10 mg twice daily. Libraries were made using the immunoSEQ multiplex PCR assay. RNA was extracted from all samples and reverse transcribed into cDNA as template for TCR sequencing. The table comes from immuneACCESS by way of TCRdb, which keeps in-frame sequences with V and J called. Part of the clones is missing from these tables; in studies checked, under half for an unresolved V gene and the rest for unknown reasons. This sample lists 100,000 to 150,000 clones; over 60% were detected once. The top ten clonotypes cover 5.7% of the sample. Here the sequenced sample was CD4+ T cells sorted from blood, taken at week 4, from a patient treated with tofacitinib. All receptors come from a human donor with alopecia areata.

This clone showed up just once. J is TRBJ1-2 and V is TRBV7-2, with a possible D match to TRBD1 (6 bases). Per the germline V gene, CDR1 is SGHTA and CDR2 is FQGNSA. The CDR3 covers 13 residues. V was trimmed by 3 bases and J by 6 bases, leaving 11 bases between them. The CDR3 nucleotides are TGTGCCAGCAGCTTTCGGGCAGGGGATGGCTACACCTTC. It yields the protein CASSFRAGDGYTF.

The chain combines TRBV27 with TRBJ2-6; D is unclear. The CDR3 contains 13 residues. In germline, CDR1 is MNHEY, CDR2 SMNVEV (reference sequence). V shed 6 bases and J shed 3 bases, with 6 bases lying between them. CDR3 protein: CASRWVGANVLTF. The CDR3 DNA is TGTGCCAGCAGATGGGTTGGGGCCAACGTCCTGACTTTC.

J is TRBJ2-7 and V is TRBV27; D perhaps matches TRBD2 (6 bases). The CDR3 covers 15 residues. The germline CDR1 and CDR2 sequences are MNHEY and SMNVEV (reference sequence). The V and J ends lost 3 bases and 1 base respectively, with 13 bases between them. Here the CDR3 DNA reads TGTGCCAGCAGTTTCTCCCTAGCGAGGTCCTACGAGCAGTACTTC. Translated: CASSFSLARSYEQYF.

The chain couples TRBV23-1 to TRBJ2-5; no reliable D call. TRBV23-1 is an ORF, and what it does is uncertain. V was clipped by 0 bases and J by 0 bases, with 14 bases between them. The CDR3 sequence is 17 residues long. The CDR3 reads CASSQSTIGMYQETQYF. CDR3 nucleotide sequence: TGCGCCAGCAGTCAATCCACGATAGGGATGTACCAAGAGACCCAGTACTTC.

This clone was picked up a small number of times. The genes are TRBV30 and TRBJ1-1; D unclear. With 5 bases removed from V and 4 bases from J, the gap between germline ends came to 8 bases. The CDR3 covers 11 residues. Germline values: CDR1 GTSNPN, CDR2 SVGIG (reference sequence). The CDR3 protein is CAWARATEAFF. CDR3 in DNA: TGTGCCTGGGCGAGGGCCACTGAAGCTTTCTTT.

The chain is built from TRBV5-1 and TRBJ2-7; possible D gene TRBD1, 5 bases. The germline CDR1 and CDR2 sequences are SGHRS and YFSETQ. The CDR3 runs to 14 residues. Between the trimmed V and J ends, which lost 0 bases and 7 bases, there was a span of 14 bases. CDR3 bases: TGCGCCAGCAGCTTGGATGGCAGGGCACGGGAGCAGTACTTC. Its protein is CASSLDGRAREQYF.

J is TRBJ1-1 and V is TRBV7-9; D perhaps matches TRBD1 (5 bases). V shed 1 base and J shed 5 bases, with 17 bases lying between them. The CDR3 is made up of 16 amino acids. Germline V gene lookup returns CDR1 SEHNR and CDR2 FQNEAQ (reference sequence). The CDR3 DNA follows: TGTGCCAGCAGCTTAGGTGGTGGCCAGGGTGGAACTGAAGCTTTCTTT. Protein sequence: CASSLGGGQGGTEAFF.

This clone was observed a few times. This chain links TRBV7-6 with TRBJ1-2, with a possible D match to TRBD1 (6 bases). Deletions cut 7 bases from V and 3 bases from J, with 18 bases between. This CDR3 is 15 amino acids long. The germline gives CDR1 SGHVS, CDR2 FNYEAQ. In DNA form, the CDR3 reads TGTGCCAGCAAGCCTCGTCAGGGGCCGTACTATGGCTACACCTTC. This gives the protein CASKPRQGPYYGYTF.

This rearrangement joins TRBV30 to TRBJ1-2; 7 nucleotides align to TRBD1. After removal of 3 bases from V and 0 bases from J, the junction contained 13 bases not matched to a gene. Germline loops: CDR1 GTSNPN, CDR2 SVGIG (reference sequence). This CDR3 is built from 17 residues. The CDR3 here is CAWSPTFRDRANYGYTF. As DNA, the CDR3 is TGTGCCTGGAGCCCTACCTTCCGGGACAGAGCTAACTATGGCTACACCTTC.

DNA of the CDR3: TGTGCCAGCAGCTACGGGACAGGGACGGGTTCACCCCTCCACTTT. The encoded protein is CASSYGTGTGSPLHF. V is TRBV7-9 and J is TRBJ1-6; 9 bases match TRBD1. This CDR3 has 15 amino acids. The germline gives CDR1 SEHNR, CDR2 FQNEAQ (reference sequence). Trimming cost V 4 bases and J 9 bases; bases outside gene matches: 7.

This clone was seen only a few times. V and J are TRBV10-3 and TRBJ1-1; tentatively, D is TRBD1 (5 bases). The V gene lost 8 bases and the J gene lost 5 bases, with 9 bases spanning the gap. This CDR3 contains 11 residues. Germline CDR1 and CDR2: ENHRY and SYGVKD. This chain's CDR3 is CAISRGTEAFF. CDR3 DNA: TGTGCCATCTCCCGGGGGACTGAAGCTTTCTTT.

The J gene is TRBJ2-5, the V gene TRBV29-1; the match to TRBD1 covers 7 bases. The length of the CDR3 is 15 residues. V lost 1 base to trimming and J lost 2 bases; unmatched junction nucleotides: 7. Germline CDR1 reads SQVTM; CDR2 reads ANQGSEA. This chain's CDR3 is CSVEARQGTQETQYF. CDR3 nucleotides: TGCAGCGTTGAAGCAAGACAGGGAACGCAAGAGACCCAGTACTTC.

The V call is TRBV5-1, the J call TRBJ2-2, with D possibly matching TRBD1 (6 bases). This CDR3 is built from 14 residues. With 4 bases removed from V and 0 bases from J, the gap between germline ends came to 7 bases. Germline loops: CDR1 SGHRS, CDR2 YFSETQ. DNA for the CDR3: TGCGCCAGCAGCGGGACAACGAACACCGGGGAGCTGTTTTTT. It codes for CASSGTTNTGELFF.

V gene TRBV29-1 combines with J gene TRBJ2-7; 8 bases are a match to TRBD1. With 4 bases clipped from V and 7 bases from J, the junction kept 6 bases outside the gene matches. The length of the CDR3 is 12 residues. CDR1 and CDR2 (germline): SQVTM, ANQGSEA. The CDR3 loop is CSVGQGTWEQYF. The CDR3 coding sequence is TGCAGCGTTGGACAGGGGACGTGGGAGCAGTACTTC.

The rearrangement uses TRBV29-1 and TRBJ1-2; D perhaps matches TRBD1 (6 bases). Germline-derived CDR1 and CDR2 are SQVTM and ANQGSEA. The V gene lost 6 bases and the J gene lost 10 bases, with 15 bases spanning the gap. The CDR3 is 11 residues long. CDR3 DNA: TGCAGCGTAGGAATACAGGGATTCTACACCTTC. Its protein is CSVGIQGFYTF.

This chain joins TRBV5-4 and TRBJ1-5; D gene unclear. V was pared by 0 bases and J by 7 bases, with 8 bases between. The CDR3 covers 13 residues. Looked up from germline, CDR1 is SGHNT and CDR2 is YYREEE (reference sequence). CDR3 amino acids: CASSLDPEQPQHF. In nucleotides, the CDR3 is TGTGCCAGCAGCTTGGATCCGGAGCAGCCCCAGCATTTT.

This clone has only a few counts. V and J are TRBV7-2 and TRBJ2-3; TRBD2 might be the D (5 bases). Trimming left V 5 bases short and J 10 bases short, with 16 bases between. This CDR3 is 13 amino acids long. Germline lookup yields CDR1 SGHTA and CDR2 FQGNSA. CDR3 residues: CASSQRELAAQYF. The CDR3 DNA reads as TGTGCCAGCAGCCAGAGGGAGCTAGCTGCGCAGTATTTT. The full variable domain, rest sourced from reference TRBV7-2 and TRBJ2-3, is GAGVSQSPSNKVTEKGKDVELRCDPISGHTALYWYRQSLGQGLEFLIYFQGNSAPDKSGLPSDRFSAERTGGSVSTLTIQRTQQEDSAVYLCASSQRELAAQYFGPGTRLTVL.

V is TRBV2 and J is TRBJ2-5; D not resolved. The CDR3 is 13 residues long. Deletions cut 3 bases from V and 5 bases from J, with 10 bases between. Germline V gene sequence: CDR1 SNHLY, CDR2 FYNNEI. CDR3 residues: CASSDMGRETQYF. Written as DNA, the CDR3 is TGTGCCAGCAGTGATATGGGTCGGGAGACCCAGTACTTC.

The chain joins TRBV5-4 to TRBJ2-5; D unclear. Trimming removed 5 bases at V and 0 bases at J, with 8 bases between. Germline loops: CDR1 SGHNT, CDR2 YYREEE (reference sequence). The CDR3 contains 13 residues. The CDR3 region has the DNA TGTGCCAGCAGATCGGGCCACCAAGAGACCCAGTACTTC. Translated: CASRSGHQETQYF.

This rearrangement joins TRBV27 to TRBJ2-2; D unclear. With 8 bases removed from V and 5 bases from J, the gap between germline ends came to 21 bases. The CDR3 is 16 amino acids. CDR1 is MNHEY, CDR2 SMNVEV, per germline (reference sequence). CDR3 residues: CASPAKGTDVTGELFF. The CDR3 bases are TGTGCCAGCCCAGCCAAGGGCACGGATGTAACCGGGGAGCTGTTTTTT.

A single count supports this clone. The chain uses TRBV5-6 and TRBJ1-2; a weak D match, TRBD1 (6 bases). This CDR3 spans 13 amino acids. Deletions cut 4 bases from V and 6 bases from J, with 13 bases between. The germline CDR1 and CDR2 sequences are SGHDT and YYEEEE. CDR3 coding DNA: TGTGCCAGCAGCACCTCGACAGGCGATGGCTACACCTTC. Its translation: CASSTSTGDGYTF.

CDR3 sequence (DNA): TGCGCCAGCAGCCAAACACGTAACACTGAAGCTTTCTTT. Translation gives CASSQTRNTEAFF. The V call is TRBV4-3, the J call TRBJ1-1; unclear D gene. CDR1 is LGHNA and CDR2 is YSLEER in the germline V gene. The CDR3 is 13 amino acids. Trimming left V 2 bases short and J 2 bases short, with 6 bases between.

The chain uses TRBV27 and TRBJ1-2; D might be TRBD1 (6 bases). The CDR3 extends over 15 amino acids. Between the trimmed V and J ends, which lost 5 bases and 7 bases, there was a span of 20 bases. From germline, CDR1 is MNHEY and CDR2 SMNVEV (reference sequence). The CDR3 sequence is CASSAVFTAGVGYTF. The CDR3, as DNA: TGTGCCAGCAGTGCGGTGTTTACGGCAGGGGTTGGCTACACCTTC.

This clone came up a few times. This sequence joins TRBV5-6 and TRBJ2-3; D uncertain. The CDR3 is 15 amino acids. In germline, CDR1 is SGHDT, CDR2 YYEEEE. With 1 base removed from V and 1 base from J, the gap between germline ends came to 10 bases. CDR3 DNA sequence: TGTGCCAGCAGCTTGTTTGTGATGGGCACAGATACGCAGTATTTT. As protein: CASSLFVMGTDTQYF.

The rearrangement joins TRBV6-5 to TRBJ2-6; perhaps TRBD1 as D (6 bases). CDR1 MNHEY and CDR2 SVGAGI come from the germline V gene. The ends were cut back, 5 bases at V and 0 bases at J, with 8 bases in the middle. The CDR3 consists of 15 residues. This chain's CDR3 is CASSVDSSGANVLTF. CDR3 nucleotides: TGTGCCAGCAGTGTGGACAGCTCTGGGGCCAACGTCCTGACTTTC.

The chain employs TRBV6-6 and TRBJ2-7; 8 bases are a match to TRBD2. The CDR3 spans 15 residues. CDR1 is MNHNY, CDR2 SVGAGI, per germline (reference sequence). Germline trimming cut 7 bases from V and 7 bases from J; bases unmatched to any gene: 15. The CDR3 DNA reads TGTGCCAGCAAATTTACCGGGACTAGTGATATGGAGCAGTACTTC. Protein: CASKFTGTSDMEQYF.

The chain joins TRBV5-1 to TRBJ2-3; a possible D gene is TRBD1 (5 bases). V dropped 0 bases and J dropped 2 bases, with 13 bases sitting between them. The CDR3 is 16 residues long. Germline CDR1 reads SGHRS; CDR2 reads YFSETQ. The CDR3: CASSLALDTSTDTQYF. CDR3 nucleotide sequence: TGCGCCAGCAGCTTGGCCTTGGACACTTCCACAGATACGCAGTATTTT.

The chain combines TRBV18 with TRBJ2-3; 9 bases fit TRBD1. From germline, CDR1 is KGHSH and CDR2 LQKENI. V was clipped by 1 base and J by 0 bases; unmatched bases: 2. CDR3 length: 16 residues. CDR3 protein: CASSPLQGASTDTQYF. The CDR3 DNA sequence: TGTGCCAGCTCACCACTACAGGGGGCTAGCACAGATACGCAGTATTTT.

The chain recombines TRBV18 with TRBJ2-5, with D possibly being TRBD1 (6 bases). CDR1 and CDR2 from the germline V gene are KGHSH and LQKENI. The CDR3 sequence is 14 residues long. The V gene lost 7 bases and the J gene lost 1 base, with 13 bases spanning the gap. The CDR3 loop is CASFATGTQETQYF. CDR3 coding DNA: TGTGCCAGCTTCGCGACAGGAACCCAAGAGACCCAGTACTTC.

The V call is TRBV7-2, the J call TRBJ1-4; possible D gene TRBD1, 6 bases. Germline V CDR1 and CDR2: SGHTA, FQGNSA. Trimming shortened V by 1 base and J by 2 bases, and 11 bases separated the two germline ends. The CDR3 runs to 16 residues. The CDR3 bases are TGTGCCAGCAGCTTAGTGGGACAAAGGACTAATGAAAAACTGTTTTTT. Translating gives CASSLVGQRTNEKLFF.

The chain employs TRBV5-4 and TRBJ1-6; 7 bases match TRBD1. The J segment lost 10 bases and the V segment lost 4 bases, leaving 8 bases of the junction unmatched. The CDR3 sequence is 14 residues long. The germline V gene encodes CDR1 SGHNT and CDR2 YYREEE (reference sequence). As DNA, the CDR3 is TGTGCCAGCAGCCTGGGACAGCCGAGGTCACCCCTCCACTTT. Protein sequence: CASSLGQPRSPLHF.

A few counts support this clone. The chain combines TRBV13 with TRBJ2-7, with TRBD2 matching 11 bases. The J segment lost 2 bases and the V segment lost 4 bases, leaving 4 bases of the junction unmatched. This CDR3 region has 15 residues. Germline values: CDR1 PRHDT, CDR2 FYEKMQ (reference sequence). This CDR3 is CASSSGLAETYEQYF. In DNA, the CDR3 is TGTGCCAGCAGCTCGGGACTAGCGGAGACCTACGAGCAGTACTTC.